These 14 T cell receptor beta chains were all obtained from the same sample, sequenced in a study of T cells after posttransplantation cyclophosphamide. Methotrexate plus calcineurin inhibitor accompanied controls' myeloablative marrow transplants; sampling was 1 year later. The assay was immunoSEQ multiplex PCR, and TCRdb's table has in-frame clones only and misses some. The sample lists about 9,800 clones; approximately 88% were seen once. The sample in question was PBMCs, obtained 420 to 450 days after allogeneic stem cell transplant with calcineurin inhibitor and methotrexate. Source of these receptors: a male patient between 45 and 59 years old who received an allogeneic stem cell transplant from an unrelated donor, was CMV-positive, and had chronic GVHD only. Part of the T cell pool may stem from the graft donor.

V gene TRBV6-6 combines with J gene TRBJ1-5; D may be TRBD1 (5 bases). V lost 6 bases to trimming and J lost 4 bases, with 13 bases between them. This CDR3 is built from 14 residues. Germline V gene sequence: CDR1 MNHNY, CDR2 SVGAGI (reference sequence). DNA for the CDR3: TGTGCCAGCAGCTCCGACAGTCTGAATCAGCCCCAGCATTTT. It yields the protein CASSSDSLNQPQHF.

The chain joins TRBV15 to TRBJ1-6, with D possibly matching TRBD1 (6 bases). V was trimmed by 3 bases and J by 0 bases, leaving 12 bases between them. Germline-derived CDR1 and CDR2 are LNHNV and YYDKDF (reference sequence). The CDR3 contains 17 residues. This CDR3 is CATSSDRLSSYNSPLHF. The CDR3 nucleotides read TGTGCCACCAGCAGTGACAGGCTAAGCTCCTATAATTCACCCCTCCACTTT.

This rearrangement joins TRBV27 to TRBJ1-2; a possible D gene is TRBD1 (6 bases). The germline V gene encodes CDR1 MNHEY and CDR2 SMNVEV (reference sequence). V was cut by 5 bases and J by 4 bases, with 20 bases left in between. The CDR3 covers 16 residues. The DNA of the CDR3 is TGTGCCAGCAGTCCACAAGGGACACCTCTAGGCTATGGCTACACCTTC. Residues: CASSPQGTPLGYGYTF.

V usage is TRBV18 and J usage is TRBJ2-6, with D possibly TRBD1 on 5 matching bases. CDR3 size: 19 residues. The V end lost 5 bases, the J end lost 5 bases, and 25 bases lay between the germline ends. Germline V lookup: CDR1 KGHSH, CDR2 LQKENI. The CDR3, as DNA: TGTGCCAGCTCAAAAGTTAAGGACATTTACAAAAGTCGGGCCAACGTCCTGACTTTC. It yields the protein CASSKVKDIYKSRANVLTF.

V is TRBV5-6 and J is TRBJ1-2; D is undetermined. The CDR3 totals 13 residues. The V and J ends lost 4 bases and 2 bases respectively, with 9 bases between them. The germline gives CDR1 SGHDT, CDR2 YYEEEE. CDR3 sequence reads: CASSRTSNYGYTF. The CDR3 nucleotides read TGTGCCAGCAGCCGTACATCCAACTATGGCTACACCTTC.

The J gene is TRBJ2-5, the V gene TRBV25-1; maybe TRBD1 (5 bases). TRBJ2-7 explains the end of the DNA better; the J call may be wrong. This CDR3 comprises 14 residues. In germline, CDR1 is MGHDK, CDR2 SYGVNS. The CDR3 DNA is TGTGCCAGCAGTGAAGGGGCAGGTCAAGACGAGCAGTACTTC. This translates into CASSEGAGQDEQYF.

The V gene is TRBV18, the J gene TRBJ1-1; TRBD1 matches at 9 bases. The length of the CDR3 is 16 residues. CDR1 is KGHSH and CDR2 is LQKENI in the germline V gene. V shed 0 bases and J 0 bases; nucleotides not matched to a gene: 2. The CDR3 protein is CASSPPTGGLNTEAFF. The CDR3 nucleotides read TGTGCCAGCTCACCACCAACAGGGGGCCTGAACACTGAAGCTTTCTTT. The entire variable domain, with the rest obtained from reference TRBV18 and TRBJ1-1, is as follows: NAGVMQNPRHLVRRRGQEARLRCSPMKGHSHVYWYRQLPEEGLKFMVYLQKENIIDESGMPKERFSAEFPKEGPSILRIQQVVRGDSAAYFCASSPPTGGLNTEAFFGQGTRLTVV.

This sequence joins TRBV9 and TRBJ2-2; 9 bases agree with TRBD1. The CDR3 is 15 residues long. J gave up 6 bases and V 3 bases, and 6 bases lay outside the gene matches. Germline V gene lookup returns CDR1 SGDLS and CDR2 YYNGEE. CDR3 protein: CASSGGTGYPGELFF. CDR3 coding DNA: TGTGCCAGCAGCGGAGGGACAGGGTATCCCGGGGAGCTGTTTTTT. Full variable domain (rest looked up from reference TRBV9 and TRBJ2-2): DSGVTQTPKHLITATGQRVTLRCSPRSGDLSVYWYQQSLDQGLQFLIQYYNGEERAKGNILERFSAQQFPDLHSELNLSSLELGDSALYFCASSGGTGYPGELFFGEGSRLTVL.

V usage is TRBV28 and J usage is TRBJ1-2, with D hard to call. Per the germline V gene, CDR1 is MDHEN and CDR2 is SYDVKM. The CDR3 length is 15 residues. Deletions cut 6 bases from V and 3 bases from J, with 17 bases between. This CDR3 reads CASRNSRGVYYGYTF. CDR3 bases: TGTGCCAGCAGAAACTCCCGCGGGGTATACTATGGCTACACCTTC.

The chain employs TRBV9 and TRBJ2-7; 7 bases agree with TRBD1. Trimming removed 2 bases from V and 3 bases from J; junction bases left unmatched: 8. The CDR3 covers 15 residues. Germline lookup yields CDR1 SGDLS and CDR2 YYNGEE. Here the CDR3 DNA reads TGTGCCAGCAGCGTTGAGGGGACAGCGTACTACGAGCAGTACTTC. Amino acids: CASSVEGTAYYEQYF.

The chain joins TRBV28 to TRBJ2-1; TRBD2 is a possible D gene (5 bases). In germline, CDR1 is MDHEN, CDR2 SYDVKM. This CDR3 has 15 amino acids. The germline V and J ends were trimmed by 6 bases and 0 bases, with 12 bases remaining between them. The CDR3 spells CASSLAGSSYNEQFF. CDR3 DNA: TGTGCCAGCAGCCTCGCGGGTAGCTCCTACAATGAGCAGTTCTTC.

The V gene is TRBV4-2, the J gene TRBJ1-1; D might be TRBD1 (5 bases). Trimming pared 2 bases from V and 4 bases from J, leaving 14 bases between. This CDR3 has 15 amino acids. Germline CDR1 and CDR2: LGHNA and YNFKEQ. The CDR3 sequence is CASSQRDFEGTEAFF. The DNA for the CDR3 is TGTGCCAGCAGCCAACGGGACTTTGAGGGCACTGAAGCTTTCTTT.

V usage is TRBV27 and J usage is TRBJ2-3, with TRBD1 matching 7 bases. The CDR3 is made up of 15 amino acids. Germline CDR1 MNHEY, CDR2 SMNVEV (reference sequence). Unmatched junction bases numbered 5, after V lost 3 bases and J lost 2 bases. CDR3 DNA sequence: TGTGCCAGCAGTTTGGGACAGAAGTTCACAGATACGCAGTATTTT. Translation: CASSLGQKFTDTQYF.

This clone has a handful of counts. The chain carries TRBV5-5 and TRBJ1-4; TRBD1 is a possible D gene (5 bases). The CDR3 is 14 amino acids. The V end lost 5 bases, the J end lost 8 bases, and 16 bases lay between the germline ends. From germline, CDR1 is SGHKS and CDR2 YYEKEE (reference sequence). The CDR3 loop is CASSRSDNREKLFF. CDR3 in DNA: TGTGCCAGCAGTCGATCGGACAACAGAGAAAAACTGTTTTTT.